The rows below give T cell receptor beta chains drawn from one sample of a study of blood T cell repertoires in COVID-19. Sequencing was performed with immunoSEQ multiplex PCR; in TCRdb, only in-frame clones are kept and a portion is missing. The sample records 350,000 or so clones, around 86% being singletons. The sequenced sample consisted of PBMCs or T cells enriched from blood (not recorded which). All receptors derive from a woman aged 40 to 50 with acute COVID-19. Each CDR3 is given with its conserved first and last residue.

V	J	CDR3
TRBV2	TRBJ2-1	CASSETSGGRGEQFF
TRBV7-2	TRBJ2-3	CASSFRSPSGKVLDTQYF
TRBV2	TRBJ1-5	CASSEFVDRGDRNQPQHF
TRBV9	TRBJ2-1	CASSVDGRTYNEQFF
TRBV19	TRBJ2-1	CASSTMAGRQEQFF
TRBV6-2/TRBV6-3	TRBJ2-4	CASSSGTSGALAKNIQYF
TRBV7-8	TRBJ2-7	CASSLDRGTYEQYF
TRBV25-1	TRBJ2-4	CASRSGGAKNIQYF
TRBV7-3	TRBJ1-6	CASSLGTGYSPLHF
TRBV7-9	TRBJ2-3	CASGSQAGVIDTQYF
TRBV6-5	TRBJ2-5	CASSLRTGRETQYF
TRBV3-1/TRBV3-2	TRBJ1-2	CASSHEGNSPGYTF
TRBV29-1	TRBJ1-1	CSVGEGNTEAFF
TRBV4-3	TRBJ1-2	CASSHSQGARQTYGYTF
TRBV6-2/TRBV6-3	TRBJ1-5	CASSYTTGPLGNQPQHF
TRBV7-6	TRBJ2-1	CASSLAPGLADNNEQFF
TRBV11-2	TRBJ2-1	CASSLLASYNEQFF
TRBV28	TRBJ2-7	CASRRQEGISYEQYF
TRBV6-5	TRBJ2-5	CASSYSGLVQETQYF
TRBV20-1	TRBJ2-1	CSARDLRERFF
TRBV6-4	TRBJ1-1	CASRTTGTVNTEAFF
TRBV12-5	TRBJ1-4	CASGLDRAVATNEKLFF
TRBV7-9	TRBJ2-5	CASSRPMAGAETQYF
TRBV7-2	TRBJ1-3	CASSFSQGSGNTIYF
TRBV29-1	TRBJ1-1	CSVADSMNTEAFF
TRBV6-5	TRBJ2-5	CASNLGTPGETQYF
TRBV28	TRBJ1-2	CASRLQEANYGYTF
TRBV2	TRBJ1-5	CASSESEVYSNQPQHF
TRBV18	TRBJ2-5	CASSPGSQETQYF
TRBV19	TRBJ2-3	CASSILAGGATDTQYF
TRBV4-3	TRBJ1-4	CASSQVMAGQGNAKLFF
TRBV28	TRBJ1-1	CASRPGQINTEAFF
TRBV19	TRBJ1-5	CASSILGNQPQHF
TRBV5-1	TRBJ1-5	CASSLDGGAGESSQHF
TRBV10-3	TRBJ2-1	CAISESGTSGPREQFF
TRBV5-4	TRBJ2-3	CASSLGLRLGDTDTQYF
TRBV18	TRBJ1-1	CASSPRQGGTEAFF
TRBV5-6	TRBJ2-7	CASSLDDRGSLRYEQYF
TRBV2	TRBJ1-5	CASTREWDQPQHF
TRBV19	TRBJ1-1	CATRTISGWGIDTEAFF